The 22 T cell receptor beta chains listed next were all sequenced from one sample in a study of T cells in Graves' hyperthyroidism and ophthalmopathy. RNA transcripts provided the source from which TCR beta CDR3 regions were amplified. First-round RT-PCR targeting the TCR CDR3 was performed with the HTBI primer set. TCRdb passed the multiplex PCR reads through MiXCR, listing each CDR3 protein once. This table holds approximately 490,000 distinct CDR3 sequences, around a fifth found once. Specimen: blood. The receptors were gathered from a woman in her seventies with Graves' ophthalmopathy.

This rearrangement joins TRBV3-1 to TRBJ2-7; 8 nucleotides match TRBD1. V dropped 1 base and J dropped 2; count of bases not matched to a gene: 7. Germline V lookup: CDR1 LGHDT, CDR2 YNNKEL (reference sequence). The CDR3 is 16 amino acids. The CDR3 nucleotides read TGTGCCAGCAGCCAAGTGAGGACAGGGACCCCCTACGAGCAGTACTTC. Encoded protein: CASSQVRTGTPYEQYF.

The gene calls are TRBV4-3 and TRBJ1-4; unclear D gene. This CDR3 is 15 amino acids long. Germline V lookup: CDR1 LGHNA, CDR2 YSLEER. V was clipped by 0 bases and J by 8 bases, with 13 bases between them. The CDR3 DNA is TGCGCCAGCAGCCAAGATAGGTCGGCGAGAGAAAAACTGTTTTTT. Its protein product is CASSQDRSAREKLFF.

V gene TRBV5-1 combines with J gene TRBJ2-5; TRBD1 aligns across 8 bases. The V segment lost 0 bases and the J segment 4 bases; nucleotides outside the gene matches: 8. Germline lookup yields CDR1 SGHRS and CDR2 YFSETQ. This CDR3 is built from 16 residues. In DNA form, the CDR3 reads TGCGCCAGCAGCTTGGTTCCAGGGGGCAAGAGAGAGACCCAGTACTTC. This translates into CASSLVPGGKRETQYF.

This clonotype was observed a handful of times. One junction end does not reproduce the germline sequence, and a read error may be involved. V and J are TRBV5-1 and TRBJ2-5, with 7 nucleotides matching TRBD1. The CDR3 runs to 15 residues. Germline CDR1 SGHRS, CDR2 YFSETQ. This chain's CDR3 is CASCLQGTNQETQYF. The DNA of the CDR3 is TGCGCCAGCTGCTTACAGGGGACGAACCAAGAGACCCAGTACTTC.

This clonotype was seen a handful of times. CDR3 nucleotide sequence: TGTGCCAGCAGTTACACCCCCCTGGCGGGAGCGCAGTATTTT. Translated: CASSYTPLAGAQYF. The gene calls are TRBV6-2 or TRBV6-3 and TRBJ2-3, with TRBD2 matching 7 bases. CDR3 length: 14 amino acids. In germline, CDR1 is MNHEY, CDR2 SVGEGT. The V gene end was trimmed by 2 bases and the J gene end by 10 bases; junction bases not matched to a gene: 9.

In its sample, this clonotype was seen many times. The rearrangement uses TRBV28 and TRBJ2-4; a weak D match, TRBD2 (6 bases). Deletions cut 7 bases from V and 1 base from J, with 8 bases between. The germline CDR1 and CDR2 sequences are MDHEN and SYDVKM. The CDR3 contains 13 residues. The CDR3 here is CASMEGAKNIQYF. CDR3 nucleotides: TGTGCCAGCATGGAGGGGGCCAAAAACATTCAGTACTTC.

The sample holds one count of this clonotype. V and J are TRBV19 and TRBJ2-7; TRBD1 or TRBD2 may be the D gene (5 bases each). This CDR3 comprises 15 residues. V was pared by 9 bases and J by 0 bases, with 18 bases between. The V gene's germline CDR1 is LNHDA and CDR2 SQIVND (reference sequence). The CDR3 nucleotides are TGTGCCAGCCGAGAAAGAGGGACCAGCTCCTACGAGCAGTACTTC. It is translated as CASRERGTSSYEQYF.

This clonotype occurred many times. The chain recombines TRBV10-3 with TRBJ1-2; D uncertain. The CDR3 loop spans 15 amino acids. Per germline, CDR1 ENHRY and CDR2 SYGVKD. Between the trimmed V and J ends, which lost 3 bases and 0 bases, there was a span of 11 bases. The CDR3 bases are TGTGCCATCAGTGACCCTGGCGGAACTAACTATGGCTACACCTTC. Residues: CAISDPGGTNYGYTF.

The genes are TRBV29-1 and TRBJ2-7; D is unresolved. The V and J ends lost 4 bases and 2 bases respectively, with 9 bases between them. Germline V gene lookup returns CDR1 SQVTM and CDR2 ANQGSEA. CDR3 length: 12 residues. The CDR3 bases are TGCAGCGTTGGAGACACTGCCTACGAGCAGTACTTC. Protein: CSVGDTAYEQYF.

In this sample, this clonotype turned up many times. J is TRBJ2-7 and V is TRBV6-1; 8 nucleotides match TRBD1. The CDR3 is 13 amino acids. Unmatched junction bases numbered 5, after V lost 7 bases and J lost 3 bases. Germline loops: CDR1 MNHNS, CDR2 SASEGT. CDR3 region: CASNGDRIYEQYF. The CDR3 DNA reads TGTGCCAGCAATGGGGACAGGATCTACGAGCAGTACTTC.

This clonotype was counted only a few times. V usage is TRBV12-3 or TRBV12-4 and J usage is TRBJ2-3; 13 bases line up with TRBD2. The ends lost 5 bases at V and 1 base at J; junction bases unmatched: 3. There are 16 residues in the CDR3. CDR3 protein: CASSAGLAGGTDTQYF. CDR3 sequence (DNA): TGTGCCAGCAGTGCAGGACTAGCGGGGGGCACAGATACGCAGTATTTT.

This clonotype occurred many times. The genes are TRBV28 and TRBJ2-2; TRBD2 is a possible D gene (5 bases). Per the germline V gene, CDR1 is MDHEN and CDR2 is SYDVKM. V was clipped by 7 bases and J by 4 bases, with 25 bases between them. The CDR3 spans 18 residues. CDR3 bases: TGTGCCAGCACCTACCCCCGGGGAAGCACCCGGGCCACCGGGGAGCTGTTTTTT. It encodes CASTYPRGSTRATGELFF. Looking up the rest from reference TRBV28 and TRBJ2-2 gives the full variable domain: DVKVTQSSRYLVKRTGEKVFLECVQDMDHENMFWYRQDPGLGLRLIYFSYDVKMKEKGDIPEGYSVSREKKERFSLILESASTNQTSMYLCASTYPRGSTRATGELFFGEGSRLTVL.

The rearrangement uses TRBV19 and TRBJ2-1, with D possibly being TRBD2 (6 bases). Looked up from germline, CDR1 is LNHDA and CDR2 is SQIVND (reference sequence). Trimming removed 4 bases from V and 9 bases from J, with 16 bases in between. The CDR3 is 14 amino acids. The CDR3 nucleotides read TGTGCCAGTAGTACAGGCGGAGGAGCGGGTGAGCAGTTCTTC. The encoded protein is CASSTGGGAGEQFF.

V and J are TRBV27 and TRBJ2-7; D is perhaps TRBD1 (6 bases). V shed 5 bases and J shed 3 bases, with 17 bases lying between them. The germline V gene has CDR1 MNHEY and CDR2 SMNVEV (reference sequence). CDR3 length: 15 amino acids. In DNA form, the CDR3 reads TGTGCCAGCAGTGAACAGGGAGATTTAATCTACGAGCAGTACTTC. It specifies CASSEQGDLIYEQYF.

The V gene is TRBV9, the J gene TRBJ2-1; TRBD2 matches 14 bases. V lost 4 bases, J lost 9 bases, and 9 bases stayed unmatched. CDR1 SGDLS and CDR2 YYNGEE come from the germline V gene. This CDR3 comprises 16 residues. The CDR3 protein is CASSPGTSGSLSEQFF. Written as DNA, the CDR3 is TGTGCCAGCAGCCCGGGGACTAGCGGGAGCTTAAGTGAGCAGTTCTTC.

There are a few counts of this clonotype. Written as DNA, the CDR3 is TGCAGTGCTACGACGGACAAAGAGACCCAGTACTTC. Its protein product is CSATTDKETQYF. V is TRBV20-1 and J is TRBJ2-5; a weak D match, TRBD1 (5 bases). V lost 4 bases and J lost 3, with 9 bases in between. Germline loops: CDR1 DFQATT, CDR2 SNEGSKA (reference sequence). This CDR3 contains 12 residues.

This clonotype was seen repeatedly, ten times or more. The rearrangement uses TRBV7-2 and TRBJ2-7; 8 nucleotides align to TRBD1. The CDR3 is 15 residues long. Losses at the gene ends were 5 bases for V and 0 bases for J; bases not matched to a gene: 6. Germline V lookup: CDR1 SGHTA, CDR2 FQGNSA. As DNA, the CDR3 is TGTGCCAGCAGCCTCGGACAGGGAAGCTCCTACGAGCAGTACTTC. Translating it yields CASSLGQGSSYEQYF.

A word on this clonotype: This may be a read error: a much more frequent sequence differs by one nucleotide. The CDR3 end shows no conserved phenylalanine or tryptophan, and so a read error is likely. The chain uses TRBV6-2 or TRBV6-3 and TRBJ2-1; D might be TRBD2 (8 bases). The germline V and J ends were trimmed by 5 bases and 2 bases, with 16 bases remaining between them. CDR1 and CDR2 (germline): MNHEY, SVGEGT. CDR3 length: 16 residues. The CDR3 DNA reads TGTGCCAGCAGTGGGTACAGGGGACTAGCCTACAATGAGCAGTTCATC. Amino acids: CASSGYRGLAYNEQFI.

The rearrangement joins TRBV29-1 to TRBJ2-4; D unclear. Per germline, CDR1 SQVTM and CDR2 ANQGSEA. This CDR3 spans 12 amino acids. V was pared by 3 bases and J by 4 bases, with 7 bases between. CDR3 sequence (DNA): TGCAGCGTTGAGATTTCAAAAAACATTCAGTACTTC. This gives the protein CSVEISKNIQYF. The whole variable domain, filled in from reference TRBV29-1 and TRBJ2-4, reads SAVISQKPSRDICQRGTSLTIQCQVDSQVTMMFWYRQQPGQSLTLIATANQGSEATYESGFVIDKFPISRPNLTFSTLTVSNMSPEDSSIYLCSVEISKNIQYFGAGTRLSVL.

The chain is built from TRBV30 and TRBJ1-4; D gene unclear. The CDR3 loop spans 15 amino acids. Germline CDR1 is GTSNPN and CDR2 is SVGIG (reference sequence). V lost 1 base to trimming and J lost 6 bases, with 15 bases between them. DNA of the CDR3: TGTGCCTGGAGTGGACTCCCAAACATGGATGAAAAACTGTTTTTT. Its protein is CAWSGLPNMDEKLFF.

This chain uses TRBV5-1 with TRBJ1-2; 10 bases map to TRBD1. This CDR3 region has 15 residues. The germline V gene encodes CDR1 SGHRS and CDR2 YFSETQ. J was trimmed by 4 bases and V by 3 bases; bases with no gene match: 6. In DNA form, the CDR3 reads TGCGCCAGCAGCTCGGGACAGGGGCTCTCCTATGGCTACACCTTC. Its protein is CASSSGQGLSYGYTF.

This clonotype was picked up many times. The CDR3 sequence is CATVGGTLNTEAFF. Written as DNA, the CDR3 is TGTGCCACTGTAGGAGGGACACTGAACACTGAAGCTTTCTTT. This chain uses TRBV28 with TRBJ1-1; D possibly corresponds to TRBD1 (6 bases). Trimming took 10 bases from V and 0 from J, leaving 15 bases between them. The CDR3 is made up of 14 amino acids. Germline CDR1 and CDR2: MDHEN and SYDVKM. Full variable domain (missing parts from reference TRBV28 and TRBJ1-1): DVKVTQSSRYLVKRTGEKVFLECVQDMDHENMFWYRQDPGLGLRLIYFSYDVKMKEKGDIPEGYSVSREKKERFSLILESASTNQTSMYLCATVGGTLNTEAFFGQGTRLTVV.